The clone carrying this TCR beta chain was counted once. The data were obtained in a study of blood T cell repertoires in COVID-19. Study details: From the United States, Italy and Spain came samples of acute and convalescent COVID-19. From T cells, B-cell-depleted T cells, or PBMCs came the material, which was cDNA or gDNA.

Germline assignment: CDR1 LGHNT and CDR2 FRNRAP. The CDR3 is 16 residues long. The V gene end was trimmed by 5 bases and the J gene end by 2 bases; junction bases not matched to a gene: 6. Per the study methods: Amplification of reference gene primers provided the estimated nucleated cell counts. The protocol was immunoSEQ multiplex PCR, while the TCRdb copy is restricted to in-frame clones and leaves out a portion. Clone size and V and J calls were adopted from that table, with D and trimming inferred from the DNA. The sample consists of 75,000 to 95,000 clones, about 79% of them appearing once. The TCR was taken from a man aged 55 to 69 with acute or convalescent COVID-19. The sequenced sample was peripheral blood. The gene calls are TRBV12-5 and TRBJ1-3, with 10 positions matching TRBD1. Written as DNA, the CDR3 is TGTGCTAGTGGTGGGGACAGGGGAAAGGCTGGAAACACCATATATTTT. Translating gives CASGGDRGKAGNTIYF. The whole variable domain, remainder taken from reference TRBV12-5 and TRBJ1-3, is DARVTQTPRHKVTEMGQEVTMRCQPILGHNTVFWYRQTMMQGLELLAYFRNRAPLDDSGMPKDRFSAEMPDATLATLKIQPSEPRDSAVYFCASGGDRGKAGNTIYFGEGSWLTVV.